A single sample gave rise to the 10 T cell receptor beta chains below, sequenced in a study of blood T cell repertoires in COVID-19. The data were produced by immunoSEQ multiplex PCR, yet TCRdb's version contains in-frame clones alone and is incomplete. The sample shows 250,000 or so clones, roughly 82% of them seen only once. Input material: peripheral blood. The receptors were gathered from a man aged 80 or over with acute or convalescent COVID-19.

The chain joins TRBV5-5 to TRBJ1-2, with 10 positions matching TRBD1. The CDR3 loop spans 12 amino acids. Germline V gene data show CDR1 as SGHKS and CDR2 as YYEKEE (reference sequence). With 5 bases clipped from V and 6 bases from J, the junction kept 1 base outside the gene matches. This CDR3 reads CASSGTGDGYTF. DNA for the CDR3: TGTGCCAGCAGTGGGACAGGGGATGGCTACACCTTC.

The chain couples TRBV5-4 to TRBJ1-4; 7 bases agree with TRBD1. Per the germline V gene, CDR1 is SGHNT and CDR2 is YYREEE (reference sequence). CDR3 length: 14 residues. The ends lost 6 bases at V and 8 bases at J; junction bases unmatched: 10. CDR3 loop: CASNGEGAGEKLFF. CDR3 nucleotide sequence: TGTGCCAGCAACGGCGAGGGGGCCGGGGAAAAACTGTTTTTT.

This chain uses TRBV5-6 with TRBJ2-1; the match to TRBD1 covers 7 bases. The germline V gene encodes CDR1 SGHDT and CDR2 YYEEEE. The CDR3 totals 14 residues. Germline trimming cut 5 bases from V and 5 bases from J; bases unmatched to any gene: 7. The CDR3 DNA reads TGTGCCAGCAGTTCTGAAGGGGGCAACAATGAGCAGTTCTTC. Its protein product is CASSSEGGNNEQFF.

J is TRBJ1-4 and V is TRBV5-8; TRBD1 might be the D (5 bases). From germline, CDR1 is SGHTS and CDR2 YDEGEE. The V and J ends lost 0 bases and 4 bases respectively, with 13 bases between them. The length of the CDR3 is 16 residues. The CDR3, as DNA: TGTGCCAGCAGCTTGGGAAAAGGGGCAGATAATGAAAAACTGTTTTTT. This translates into CASSLGKGADNEKLFF.

The J gene is TRBJ1-2, the V gene TRBV29-1; D might be TRBD1 (6 bases). CDR3 length: 13 amino acids. Germline V lookup: CDR1 SQVTM, CDR2 ANQGSEA. Deletions cut 3 bases from V and 2 bases from J, with 10 bases between. Here the CDR3 DNA reads TGCAGCGTTGAGAATGGGGGCAACTATGGCTACACCTTC. It is translated as CSVENGGNYGYTF.

In its sample, this clone was seen a few times. This chain joins TRBV6-1 and TRBJ1-1; D remains ambiguous. The CDR3 consists of 13 residues. Trimming pared 2 bases from V and 7 bases from J, leaving 11 bases between. The germline V gene encodes CDR1 MNHNS and CDR2 SASEGT. CDR3 residues: CASSELTSDEAFF. CDR3 nucleotide sequence: TGTGCCAGCAGTGAATTGACATCGGATGAAGCTTTCTTT.

The V and J genes are TRBV28 and TRBJ1-5, with 11 bases aligning to TRBD1. J lost 4 bases, V lost 3 bases, and 2 bases had no gene match. Germline CDR1 and CDR2: MDHEN and SYDVKM. The CDR3 is made up of 15 amino acids. CDR3 DNA sequence: TGTGCCAGCAGTTTCCGGGACAGGGGGAATCAGCCCCAGCATTTT. Translation: CASSFRDRGNQPQHF.

Here the CDR3 DNA reads TGTGCCAGCAGCCTGGAAGAGGGGGCTGAAGCTTTCTTT. Its translation is CASSLEEGAEAFF. V gene TRBV12-3 or TRBV12-4 combines with J gene TRBJ1-1; weak D call: TRBD1 (6 bases). There are 13 residues in the CDR3. V lost 6 bases, J lost 6 bases, and 14 bases lay in between.

The chain carries TRBV28 and TRBJ2-1; TRBD1 aligns across 7 bases. CDR1 is MDHEN, CDR2 SYDVKM, per germline. V lost 5 bases to trimming and J lost 2 bases; unmatched junction nucleotides: 6. The CDR3 extends over 15 amino acids. The CDR3 here is CASSPGQFPYNEQFF. Here the CDR3 DNA reads TGTGCCAGCAGTCCGGGACAGTTCCCCTACAATGAGCAGTTCTTC.

The rearrangement links TRBV25-1 to TRBJ1-4, with 7 bases lining up with TRBD1. The ends lost 4 bases at V and 2 bases at J; junction bases unmatched: 4. The CDR3 is 15 residues long. Germline CDR1 reads MGHDK; CDR2 reads SYGVNS. The CDR3 reads CASSVTTGTNEKLFF. The CDR3, as DNA: TGTGCCAGCAGTGTTACGACAGGGACTAATGAAAAACTGTTTTTT.